The rows below give T cell receptor beta chains drawn from one sample of a study of blood T cells in healthy people across ages. TCRdb reprocessed the 5' RACE reads with MiXCR, giving one entry per CDR3 protein. The table includes roughly 800,000 distinct CDR3 sequences, roughly 50% detected once. Sequencing input: blood. These receptors were obtained from a man aged 25 to 40 in good health. CDR3s include the opening cysteine and the closing phenylalanine or tryptophan. D genes are given only for firm matches. The size of a clone is reported for some rows only, either as once, few or many, or as a class for expanded clones.

>TRBV7-9|TRBJ2-1|18|.|TRBD2
CASSYLPGLAGGGNEQFF
TGTGCCAGCAGCTACCTGCCTGGACTAGCGGGAGGAGGAAATGAGCAGTTCTTC
>TRBV24-1|TRBJ2-1|16|few|TRBD2
CATSDLHNGTNNEQFF
TGTGCCACCAGTGATTTGCACAATGGGACTAACAATGAGCAGTTCTTC
>TRBV29-1|TRBJ2-7|13|.|TRBD2
CSAAGGQPNEQYF
TGCAGTGCAGCGGGAGGCCAGCCCAACGAGCAGTACTTC
>TRBV12-3/TRBV12-4|TRBJ1-2|13|.|TRBD1
CASRSQGAGGYTF
TGTGCCAGCAGGTCCCAGGGGGCCGGTGGCTACACCTTC
>TRBV4-3|TRBJ2-2|16|once|.
CASSPGRFANTGGLFF
TGCGCCAGCAGCCCTGGGAGATTTGCGAACACCGGGGGGCTGTTTTTT
>TRBV7-2|TRBJ2-1|14|.|TRBD2
CASSLPAGGREQFF
TGTGCCAGCAGCTTACCCGCGGGAGGAAGGGAGCAGTTCTTC
>TRBV4-2|TRBJ2-1|16|.|TRBD2
CASSQDGRASYNEQFF
TGTGCCAGCAGCCAAGACGGGAGGGCCTCCTACAATGAGCAGTTCTTC
>TRBV12-3/TRBV12-4|TRBJ2-5|15|.|.
CASSKTAASGETQYF
TGTGCCAGCAGCAAGACAGCCGCTTCGGGGGAGACCCAGTACTTC
>TRBV12-3/TRBV12-4|TRBJ2-2|14|.|.
CASSPGFSTGELFF
TGTGCCAGCAGTCCGGGATTTAGCACCGGGGAGCTGTTTTTT
>TRBV5-1|TRBJ2-5|14|.|.
CASSLLWTKETQYF
TGCGCCAGCAGCTTGCTCTGGACCAAAGAGACCCAGTACTTC
>TRBV29-1|TRBJ2-7|15|.|TRBD1
CSVGRGTASSYEQYF
TGCAGCGTTGGGAGAGGGACAGCCTCTTCCTACGAGCAGTACTTC
>TRBV5-1|TRBJ2-5|15|few|.
CASSVQDRTQETQYF
TGCGCCAGCAGCGTGCAGGACAGAACGCAAGAGACCCAGTACTTC
>TRBV20-1|TRBJ1-5|13|.|.
CSALVLLNRPQHF
TGCAGTGCGCTGGTATTGCTGAATCGGCCCCAGCATTTT
>TRBV5-1|TRBJ1-1|15|few|.
CASRRQGSLNTEAFF
TGCGCCAGCCGGAGGCAGGGGTCTTTGAACACTGAAGCTTTCTTT
>TRBV6-5|TRBJ2-3|18|.|TRBD1
CASSYSRFRQGYPDTQYF
TGTGCCAGCAGTTACTCGAGATTTAGACAGGGATACCCAGATACGCAGTATTTT
>TRBV5-1|TRBJ2-6|15|.|.
CASRANSAGANVLTF
TGCGCCAGCCGAGCGAACAGCGCTGGGGCCAACGTCCTGACTTTC
>TRBV20-1|TRBJ2-5|14|few|TRBD2
CSAFASGSKETQYF
TGCAGTGCTTTTGCAAGCGGGAGTAAGGAGACCCAGTACTTC
>TRBV7-2|TRBJ1-1|16|.|.
CASSLGWGLGNTEAFF
TGTGCCAGCAGCTTAGGTTGGGGATTGGGGAACACTGAAGCTTTCTTT
>TRBV14|TRBJ1-1|13|few|.
CASSLYTNTEAFF
TGTGCCAGCAGTCTTTACACGAACACTGAAGCTTTCTTT
>TRBV30|TRBJ2-5|13|.|.
CAWSVGRQETQYF
TGTGCCTGGAGTGTCGGTCGTCAAGAGACCCAGTACTTC
>TRBV6-6|TRBJ1-4|13|.|.
CASSLDSYEKLFF
TGTGCCAGCAGTCTCGACAGCTATGAAAAACTGTTTTTT
>TRBV28|TRBJ2-1|14|few|TRBD2
CASRGTTRINEQFF
TGTGCCAGCAGAGGGACTACCAGGATCAATGAGCAGTTCTTC
>TRBV2|TRBJ2-3|14|.|.
CASSGTWTRDTQYF
TGTGCCAGCAGTGGGACCTGGACGAGGGATACGCAGTATTTT
>TRBV12-3/TRBV12-4|TRBJ1-1|13|.|.
CASSSLPDTEAFF
TGTGCCAGCAGTTCATTACCGGACACTGAAGCTTTCTTT
>TRBV10-3|TRBJ2-1|14|.|TRBD2
CAISGLADDNGQFF
TGTGCCATCAGCGGACTAGCGGACGACAACGGGCAGTTCTTC
>TRBV18|TRBJ2-1|19|.|TRBD2
CASSPRLAQPTHSYTEQFF
TGTGCCAGCTCACCAAGACTAGCGCAACCCACCCACTCCTACACTGAGCAGTTCTTC
>TRBV10-2|TRBJ2-3|16|.|TRBD1
CASSEGARISTDTQYF
TGCGCCAGCAGCGAGGGGGCAAGGATCTCCACAGATACGCAGTATTTT
>TRBV3-1|TRBJ2-7|11|few|.
CAAKGPDKQYF
TGTGCCGCAAAGGGGCCGGACAAGCAGTACTTC
>TRBV7-6|TRBJ1-1|15|once|.
CASSLGARREEVPFF
TGTGCCAGCAGCTTGGGGGCTCGGCGAGAAGAAGTACCTTTCTTT
>TRBV15|TRBJ2-3|18|many|TRBD2
CATSRDPSGSGGLDTQYF
TGTGCCACCAGCAGAGATCCCTCGGGTAGCGGGGGTTTGGATACGCAGTATTTT
>TRBV20-1|TRBJ2-5|13|.|.
CSAQRTAQETQYF
TGTAGTGCGCAACGGACAGCCCAAGAGACCCAGTACTTC
>TRBV20-1|TRBJ2-2|16|few|.
CSAYRTPTSNTGELFF
TGCAGTGCCTATCGCACACCAACCTCGAACACCGGGGAGCTGTTTTTT
>TRBV20-1|TRBJ2-5|12|.|TRBD2
CSASAGVETQYF
TGCAGTGCTAGTGCGGGGGTCGAGACCCAGTACTTC
>TRBV2|TRBJ2-1|14|.|.
CASSVRDGYNEQFF
TGTGCCAGCAGTGTTAGGGACGGCTACAATGAGCAGTTCTTC
>TRBV6-2/TRBV6-3|TRBJ2-1|19|.|.
CASSYRGEGVLSSYNEQFF
TGTGCCAGCAGTTACCGGGGCGAGGGAGTACTTAGCTCCTACAATGAGCAGTTCTTC
>TRBV25-1|TRBJ1-5|16|few|.
CASSESGAGPNQPQHF
TGTGCCAGCAGTGAATCGGGAGCGGGGCCTAATCAGCCCCAGCATTTT
>TRBV6-1|TRBJ1-1|15|few|.
CASSGSPGWDTEAFF
TGTGCCAGCAGTGGATCCCCAGGGTGGGACACTGAAGCTTTCTTT
>TRBV2|TRBJ2-5|13|.|TRBD1
CASSQDRGKEQYF
TGTGCCAGCAGTCAGGACAGGGGTAAAGAGCAGTACTTC
>TRBV7-6|TRBJ2-1|17|few|.
CASSHNLGTALWNEQFF
TGTGCCAGCAGCCATAACCTGGGAACGGCCCTTTGGAATGAGCAGTTCTTC
>TRBV6-2/TRBV6-3|TRBJ1-4|14|.|.
CASSYYGRSEKLFF
TGTGCCAGCAGTTACTACGGACGATCCGAAAAACTGTTTTTT
>TRBV7-2|TRBJ2-1|14|.|TRBD2
CASRGASGYNEQFF
TGTGCCAGCAGAGGGGCTAGCGGCTACAATGAGCAGTTCTTC
>TRBV18|TRBJ2-6|22|.|.
CASSPQPGVSTGHNSGANVLTF
TGTGCCAGCTCACCACAACCGGGAGTGTCAACCGGCCACAACTCTGGGGCCAACGTCCTGACTTTC
>TRBV20-1|TRBJ2-7|13|few|TRBD1
CSVTGTGSDEQYF
TGCAGTGTTACCGGGACAGGGTCGGACGAGCAGTACTTC
>TRBV10-3|TRBJ2-3|16|once|.
CAISDRGEKGTDTQYF
TGTGCCATCAGTGACCGAGGGGAAAAGGGCACAGATACGCAGTATTTT
>TRBV7-6|TRBJ1-4|16|.|TRBD1
CASSEGTGRFGEKLFF
TGTGCCAGCAGCGAAGGGACAGGGCGTTTCGGTGAAAAACTGTTTTTT
>TRBV28|TRBJ2-4|16|.|.
CASSLGGVRAKNIQYF
TGTGCCAGCAGTTTGGGGGGAGTAAGAGCCAAAAACATTCAGTACTTC
>TRBV20-1|TRBJ2-7|14|.|TRBD1
CSVTGTGIYNEQYF
TGCAGTGTCACCGGGACAGGGATCTACAATGAGCAGTACTTC
>TRBV6-5|TRBJ2-2|12|once|.
CASTKYTGELFF
TGTGCCAGCACAAAATACACCGGGGAGCTGTTTTTT
>TRBV11-2|TRBJ1-2|18|few|TRBD1
CASSLDPPPLDRGRGYTF
TGTGCCAGCAGCTTAGATCCCCCCCCCCTGGACAGGGGGAGAGGCTACACCTTC
>TRBV7-2|TRBJ2-3|13|few|.
CASSLSSLDTQYF
TGTGCCAGCAGCTTATCTAGCTTAGATACGCAGTATTTT
>TRBV7-2|TRBJ2-5|13|.|.
CASTLRGGETQYF
TGTGCCAGCACCCTTAGGGGGGGCGAGACCCAGTACTTC
>TRBV28|TRBJ2-1|15|.|TRBD1
CASSEVPGQKNEQFF
TGTGCCAGCAGCGAGGTACCGGGACAGAAAAATGAGCAGTTCTTC
>TRBV28|TRBJ2-3|16|.|.
CASSLGLLSSTDTQYF
TGTGCCAGCAGTTTAGGACTGTTATCTAGCACAGATACGCAGTATTTT
>TRBV7-2|TRBJ2-5|15|.|TRBD2
CASSFGHSGGETQYF
TGTGCCAGCAGCTTTGGACATAGCGGGGGAGAGACCCAGTACTTC